The T cell receptor beta chain described here comes from a study of T cell repertoires in cytomegalovirus infection (dated by TCRdb to about 2019). Notes on the research overall: The peptide stimulations were aimed at well-studied HLA-B-restricted epitopes as well as recently identified HLA-C-restricted CMV epitopes, whose presentation resists viral immunomodulation. Because public TCR beta signatures pointed to carriage of CMV infection together with the matching HLA type, the HLA type of each donor mattered for the analysis. The study at large found these results: Cumulative frequency of public TCR beta family members discriminated carriers of CMV infection plus the relevant HLA type in this cohort and an independent 352-donor cohort. The ex vivo response was dominated by HLA-C-restricted CMV-specific TCR beta clonotypes, and the single most frequent clonotype in two of eight donors was supplied by these HLA-C-restricted clonotypes.

The treatment or condition label of this sample denotes: in vitro stimulation with specific CMV peptide epitopes to enrich CMV-specific T cells. The sequencer was an Illumina HiSeq 1500. The public reads were reanalyzed by TCRdb: fastp trimming at Q25, MiXCR alignment, in-frame beta chains only. Every entry covers one CDR3 protein and lists the most common genes and DNA from its rows. For this sample the table gives 570,000 or so distinct CDR3 sequences, of which about 39% were detected only once. The top ten clones comprise 48% of the sample. As to this clonotype: Its cognate antigen has yet to be identified. No clone much larger than this one lies a single base away; base qualities are absent.

The germline V gene supplies CDR1 SGHTA and CDR2 FQGNSA. Including the terminal cysteine and phenylalanine, the CDR3 comprises 14 residues. Of the read, only the CDR3 DNA is kept; its 42 bases are in frame from base 1. Between the V and J ends, shortened by 2 bases and 1 base respectively, the junction contains 6 bases. This receptor was identified in a human donor in good health (CMV status not recorded). Some clones in this sample may be carry-over from other donors' samples. Recombination linked TRBV7-2 to TRBJ1-5; the D segment cannot be called with confidence. This specimen was cultured PBMCs, taken from culture after CMV antigen stimulation. Here is the DNA: TGTGCCAGCAGCTTAAATCCGAGCAATCAGCCCCAGCATTTT. Translated, this gives CASSLNPSNQPQHF.